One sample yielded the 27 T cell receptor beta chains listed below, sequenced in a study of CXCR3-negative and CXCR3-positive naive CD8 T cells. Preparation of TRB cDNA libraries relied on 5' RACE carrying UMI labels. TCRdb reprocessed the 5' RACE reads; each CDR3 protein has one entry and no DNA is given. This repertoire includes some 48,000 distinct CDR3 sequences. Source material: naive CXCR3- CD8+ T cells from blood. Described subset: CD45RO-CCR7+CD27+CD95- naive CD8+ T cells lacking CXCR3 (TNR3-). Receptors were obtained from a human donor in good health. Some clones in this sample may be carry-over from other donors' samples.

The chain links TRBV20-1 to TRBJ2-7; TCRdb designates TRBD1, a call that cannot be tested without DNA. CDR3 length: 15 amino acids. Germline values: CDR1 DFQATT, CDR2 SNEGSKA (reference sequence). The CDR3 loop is CSARDPKTVSYEQYF.

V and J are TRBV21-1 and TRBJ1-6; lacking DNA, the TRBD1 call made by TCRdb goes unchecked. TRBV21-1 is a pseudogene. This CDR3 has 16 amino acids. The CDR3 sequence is CASSKLGVGHESPLHF.

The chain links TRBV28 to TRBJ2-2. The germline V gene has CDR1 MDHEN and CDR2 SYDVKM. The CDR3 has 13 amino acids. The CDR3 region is CASSFSNTGELFF.

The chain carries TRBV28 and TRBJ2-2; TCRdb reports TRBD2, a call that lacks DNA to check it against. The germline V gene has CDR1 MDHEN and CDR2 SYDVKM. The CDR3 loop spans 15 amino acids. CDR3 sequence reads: CASSRDWANTGELFF.

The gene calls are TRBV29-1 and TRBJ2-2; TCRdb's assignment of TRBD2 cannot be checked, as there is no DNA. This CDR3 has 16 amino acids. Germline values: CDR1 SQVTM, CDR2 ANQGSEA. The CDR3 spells CSGRSTSGLNTGELFF.

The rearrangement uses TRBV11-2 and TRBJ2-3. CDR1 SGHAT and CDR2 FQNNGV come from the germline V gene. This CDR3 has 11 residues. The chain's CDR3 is CASRIDGTQYF.

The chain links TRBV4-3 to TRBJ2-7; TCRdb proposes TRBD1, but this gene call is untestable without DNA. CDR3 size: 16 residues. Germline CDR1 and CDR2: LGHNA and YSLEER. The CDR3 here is CASSQDLARGDDEQYF.

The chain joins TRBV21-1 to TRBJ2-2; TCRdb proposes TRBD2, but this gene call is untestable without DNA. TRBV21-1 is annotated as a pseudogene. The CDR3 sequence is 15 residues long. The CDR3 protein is CASSRGTEGPGELFF.

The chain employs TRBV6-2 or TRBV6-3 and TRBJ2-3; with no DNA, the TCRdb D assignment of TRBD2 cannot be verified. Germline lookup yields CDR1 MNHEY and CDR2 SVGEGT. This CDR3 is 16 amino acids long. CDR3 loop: CASLQTLAASTDTQYF.

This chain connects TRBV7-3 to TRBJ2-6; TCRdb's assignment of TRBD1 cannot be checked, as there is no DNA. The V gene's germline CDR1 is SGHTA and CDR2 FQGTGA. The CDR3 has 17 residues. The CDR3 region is CASSLTGGRSGANVLTF. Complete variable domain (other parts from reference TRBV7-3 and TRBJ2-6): GAGVSQTPSNKVTEKGKYVELRCDPISGHTALYWYRQSLGQGPEFLIYFQGTGAADDSGLPNDRFFAVRPEGSVSTLKIQRTERGDSAVYLCASSLTGGRSGANVLTFGAGSRLTVL.

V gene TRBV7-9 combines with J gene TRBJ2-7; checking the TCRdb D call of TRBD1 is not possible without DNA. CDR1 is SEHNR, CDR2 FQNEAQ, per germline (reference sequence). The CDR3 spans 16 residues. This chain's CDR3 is CASSLGTTGVYYEQYF.

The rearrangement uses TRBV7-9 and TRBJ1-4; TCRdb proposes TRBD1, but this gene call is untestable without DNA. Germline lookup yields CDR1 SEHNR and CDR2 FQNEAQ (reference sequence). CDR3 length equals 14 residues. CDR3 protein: CASSLKTGDEKLFF. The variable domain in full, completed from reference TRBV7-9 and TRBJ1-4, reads DTGVSQNPRHKITKRGQNVTFRCDPISEHNRLYWYRQTLGQGPEFLTYFQNEAQLEKSRLLSDRFSAERPKGSFSTLEIQRTEQGDSAMYLCASSLKTGDEKLFFGSGTQLSVL.

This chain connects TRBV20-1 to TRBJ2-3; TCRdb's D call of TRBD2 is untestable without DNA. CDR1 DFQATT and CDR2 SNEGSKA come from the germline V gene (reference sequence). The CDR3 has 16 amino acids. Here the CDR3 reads CSARDGIAGGSDTQYF.

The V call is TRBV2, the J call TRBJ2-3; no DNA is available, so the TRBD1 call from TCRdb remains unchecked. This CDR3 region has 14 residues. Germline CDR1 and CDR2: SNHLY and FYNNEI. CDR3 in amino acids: CASSTGFGTDTQYF.

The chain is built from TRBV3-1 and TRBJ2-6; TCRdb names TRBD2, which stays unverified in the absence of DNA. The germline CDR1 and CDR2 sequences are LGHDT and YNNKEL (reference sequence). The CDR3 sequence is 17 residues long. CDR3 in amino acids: CASSQGTSSSGANVLTF.

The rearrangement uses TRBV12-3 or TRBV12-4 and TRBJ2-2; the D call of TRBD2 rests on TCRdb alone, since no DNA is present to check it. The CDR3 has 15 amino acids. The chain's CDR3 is CASTAREGGTGELFF.

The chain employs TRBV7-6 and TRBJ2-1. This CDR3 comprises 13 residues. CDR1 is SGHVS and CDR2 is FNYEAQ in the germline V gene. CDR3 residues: CASSLAVGNEQFF.

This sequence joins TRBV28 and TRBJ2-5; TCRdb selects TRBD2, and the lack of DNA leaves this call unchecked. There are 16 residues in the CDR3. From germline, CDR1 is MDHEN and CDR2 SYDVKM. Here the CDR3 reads CASKVGVGDWKETQYF. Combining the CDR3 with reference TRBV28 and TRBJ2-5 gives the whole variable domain DVKVTQSSRYLVKRTGEKVFLECVQDMDHENMFWYRQDPGLGLRLIYFSYDVKMKEKGDIPEGYSVSREKKERFSLILESASTNQTSMYLCASKVGVGDWKETQYFGPGTRLLVL.

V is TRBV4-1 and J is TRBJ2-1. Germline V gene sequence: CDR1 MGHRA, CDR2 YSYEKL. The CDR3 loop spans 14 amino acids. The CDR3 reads CASSQDQVTSEQFF.

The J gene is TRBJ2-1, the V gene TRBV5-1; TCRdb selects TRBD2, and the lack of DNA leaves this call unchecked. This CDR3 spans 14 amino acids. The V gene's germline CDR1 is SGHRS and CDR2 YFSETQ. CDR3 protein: CASSLVRQGGEQFF.

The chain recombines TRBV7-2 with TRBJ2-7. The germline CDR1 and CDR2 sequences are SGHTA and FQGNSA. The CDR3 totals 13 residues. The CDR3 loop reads CASSLRLTYEQYF.

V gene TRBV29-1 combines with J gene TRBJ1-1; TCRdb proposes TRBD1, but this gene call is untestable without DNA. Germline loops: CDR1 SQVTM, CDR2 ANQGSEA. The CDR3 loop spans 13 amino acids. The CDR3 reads CSAPGGLNTEAFF.

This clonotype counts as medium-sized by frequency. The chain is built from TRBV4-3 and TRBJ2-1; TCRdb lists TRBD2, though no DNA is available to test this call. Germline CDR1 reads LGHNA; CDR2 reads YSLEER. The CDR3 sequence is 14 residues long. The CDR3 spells CASSQAVGGRQQFF.

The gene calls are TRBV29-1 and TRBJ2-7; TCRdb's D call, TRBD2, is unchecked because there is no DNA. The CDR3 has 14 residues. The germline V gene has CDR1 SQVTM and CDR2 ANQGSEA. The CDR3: CSVEGQGGDYEQYF.

The CDR3 sequence is CSVVLQGEGAEAFF. The chain links TRBV29-1 to TRBJ1-1; TCRdb selects TRBD1, and the lack of DNA leaves this call unchecked. CDR3 length equals 14 residues. The V gene's germline CDR1 is SQVTM and CDR2 ANQGSEA.

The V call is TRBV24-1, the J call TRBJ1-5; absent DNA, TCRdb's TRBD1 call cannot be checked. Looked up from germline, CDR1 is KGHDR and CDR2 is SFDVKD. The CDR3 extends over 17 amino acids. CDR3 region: CATSDRGQGASNQPQHF.

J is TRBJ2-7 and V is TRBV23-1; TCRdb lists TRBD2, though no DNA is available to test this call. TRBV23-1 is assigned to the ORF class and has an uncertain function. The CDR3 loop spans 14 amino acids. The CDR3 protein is CASIQRGRAYEQYF.